The source of this T cell receptor (beta chain) is a study of T cells in Graves' hyperthyroidism and ophthalmopathy. Study-level findings and limits: Blood shared most expanded thyroid clonotypes above 0.001.

The germline gives CDR1 SGHRS, CDR2 YFSETQ. Trimming at V came to 0 bases and at J to 4 bases, leaving 5 bases not matched to a gene. The length of the CDR3 is 16 residues. It was RNA transcripts that yielded the amplified TCR beta CDR3 regions. The HTBI primer set served for first-round RT-PCR of the TCR CDR3. TCRdb processed the multiplex PCR reads anew with MiXCR; each CDR3 protein has one entry. Of about 300,000 distinct CDR3 sequences listed, less than 20% are singletons. The sample holds many counts of this clonotype. Its antigen is unidentified. The J gene is TRBJ2-1, the V gene TRBV5-1, with TRBD2 matching 9 bases. Sample: blood. The source is a man aged 45-65 years with Graves' ophthalmopathy. CDR3 sequence (DNA): TGCGCCAGCAGCTTGGCCCGACTAGCGGTGTACAATGAGCAGTTCTTC. Its translation: CASSLARLAVYNEQFF.